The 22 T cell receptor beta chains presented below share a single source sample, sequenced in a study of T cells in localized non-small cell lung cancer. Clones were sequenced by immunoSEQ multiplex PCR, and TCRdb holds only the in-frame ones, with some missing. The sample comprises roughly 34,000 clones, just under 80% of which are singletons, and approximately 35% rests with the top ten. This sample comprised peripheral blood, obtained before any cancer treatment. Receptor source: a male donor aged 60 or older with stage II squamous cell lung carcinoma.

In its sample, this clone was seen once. CDR3 bases: TGTGCCATCCAAGAAAACTATGGCTACACCTTC. Its translation is CAIQENYGYTF. J is TRBJ1-2 and V is TRBV2; D is unclear. Germline values: CDR1 SNHLY, CDR2 FYNNEI. The CDR3 covers 11 residues. Trimming stripped 10 bases from V and 2 bases from J, with 8 bases between.

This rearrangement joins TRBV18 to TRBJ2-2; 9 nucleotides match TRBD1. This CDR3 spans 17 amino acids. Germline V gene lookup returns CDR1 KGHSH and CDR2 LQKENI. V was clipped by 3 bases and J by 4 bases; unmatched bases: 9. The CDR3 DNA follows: TGTGCCAGCTCACCCCGAGGACAGGGGATAAGCACCGGGGAGCTGTTTTTT. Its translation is CASSPRGQGISTGELFF.

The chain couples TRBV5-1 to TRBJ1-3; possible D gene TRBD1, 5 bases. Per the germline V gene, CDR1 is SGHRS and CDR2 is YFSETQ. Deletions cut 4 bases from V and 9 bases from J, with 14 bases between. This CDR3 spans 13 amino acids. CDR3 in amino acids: CASSPRDGGTIYF. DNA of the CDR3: TGCGCCAGCAGCCCACGCGACGGGGGCACCATATATTTT.

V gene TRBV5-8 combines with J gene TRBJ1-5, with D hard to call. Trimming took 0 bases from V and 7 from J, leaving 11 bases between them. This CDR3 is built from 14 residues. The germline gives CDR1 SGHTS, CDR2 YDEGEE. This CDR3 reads CASSLEGSRQPQHF. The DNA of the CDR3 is TGTGCCAGCAGCTTGGAAGGGTCGAGGCAGCCCCAGCATTTT.

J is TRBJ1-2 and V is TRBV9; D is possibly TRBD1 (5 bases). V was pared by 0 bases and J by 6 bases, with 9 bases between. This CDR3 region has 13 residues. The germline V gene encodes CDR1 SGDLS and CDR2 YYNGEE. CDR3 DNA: TGTGCCAGCAGCGTAGCGGGGGAGCATGGCTACACCTTC. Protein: CASSVAGEHGYTF.

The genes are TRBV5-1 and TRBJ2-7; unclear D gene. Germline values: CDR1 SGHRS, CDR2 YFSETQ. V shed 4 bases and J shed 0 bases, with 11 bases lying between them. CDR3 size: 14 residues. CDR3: CASSRFDTSYEQYF. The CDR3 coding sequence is TGCGCCAGCAGCAGATTTGATACCTCCTACGAGCAGTACTTC.

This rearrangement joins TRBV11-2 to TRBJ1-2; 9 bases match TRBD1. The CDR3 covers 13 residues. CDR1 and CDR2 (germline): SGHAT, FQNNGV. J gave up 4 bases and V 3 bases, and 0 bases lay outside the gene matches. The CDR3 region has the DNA TGTGCCAGCAGCTTGGACAGGGGCTATGGCTACACCTTC. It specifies CASSLDRGYGYTF.

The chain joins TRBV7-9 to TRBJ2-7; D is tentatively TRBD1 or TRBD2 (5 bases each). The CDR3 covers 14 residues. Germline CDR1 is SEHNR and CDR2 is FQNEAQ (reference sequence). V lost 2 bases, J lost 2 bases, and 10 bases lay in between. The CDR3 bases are TGTGCCAGCAGCTTAATAGAGGGGCCCTACGAGCAGTACTTC. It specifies CASSLIEGPYEQYF.

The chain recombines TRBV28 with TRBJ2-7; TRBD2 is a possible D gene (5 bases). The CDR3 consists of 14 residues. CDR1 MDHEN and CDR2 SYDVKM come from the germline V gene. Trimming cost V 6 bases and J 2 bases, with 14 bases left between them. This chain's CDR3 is CASRRAGTTYEQYF. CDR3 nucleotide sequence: TGTGCCAGCAGGAGGGCCGGAACCACCTACGAGCAGTACTTC.

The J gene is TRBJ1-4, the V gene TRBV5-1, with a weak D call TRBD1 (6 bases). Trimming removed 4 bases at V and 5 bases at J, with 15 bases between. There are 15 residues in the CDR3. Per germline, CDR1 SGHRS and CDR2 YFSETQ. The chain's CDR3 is CASSSQGQENEKLFF. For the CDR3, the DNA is TGCGCCAGCAGCAGCCAGGGACAAGAGAATGAAAAACTGTTTTTT.

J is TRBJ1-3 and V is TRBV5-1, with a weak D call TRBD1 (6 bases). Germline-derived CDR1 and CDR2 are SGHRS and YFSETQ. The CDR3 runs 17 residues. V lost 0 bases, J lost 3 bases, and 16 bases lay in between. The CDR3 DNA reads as TGCGCCAGCAGCTTGGTCCCCCCGGACAGCGATGGAAACACCATATATTTT. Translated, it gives CASSLVPPDSDGNTIYF.

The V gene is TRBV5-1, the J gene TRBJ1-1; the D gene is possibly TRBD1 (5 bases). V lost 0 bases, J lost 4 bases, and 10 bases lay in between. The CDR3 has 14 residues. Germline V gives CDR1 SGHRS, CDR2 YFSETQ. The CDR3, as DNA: TGCGCCAGCAGCTTGGCCGGGGGTCTCACTGAAGCTTTCTTT. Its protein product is CASSLAGGLTEAFF.

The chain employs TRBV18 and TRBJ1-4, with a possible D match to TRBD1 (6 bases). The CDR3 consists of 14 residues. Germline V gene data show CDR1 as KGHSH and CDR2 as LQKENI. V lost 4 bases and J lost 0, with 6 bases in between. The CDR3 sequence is CASSQGATNEKLFF. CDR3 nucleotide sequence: TGTGCCAGCTCACAGGGGGCAACTAATGAAAAACTGTTTTTT.

CDR3 sequence reads: CASSLVAGGTYEQYF. The CDR3 DNA follows: TGTGCCAGCAGCTTAGTTGCGGGAGGGACCTACGAGCAGTACTTC. The chain has TRBV7-6 and TRBJ2-7; 9 nucleotides match TRBD2. CDR3 length: 15 residues. The germline V gene has CDR1 SGHVS and CDR2 FNYEAQ. With 1 base clipped from V and 2 bases from J, the junction kept 3 bases outside the gene matches.

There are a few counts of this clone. The CDR3: CASSLLAGDAEQYF. The CDR3 DNA follows: TGTGCCAGCAGTCTACTAGCGGGAGATGCCGAGCAGTACTTC. The chain links TRBV6-5 to TRBJ2-7, with TRBD2 identical over 11 bases. The CDR3 length is 14 residues. J gave up 6 bases and V 5 bases, and 6 bases lay outside the gene matches. Germline CDR1 and CDR2: MNHEY and SVGAGI.

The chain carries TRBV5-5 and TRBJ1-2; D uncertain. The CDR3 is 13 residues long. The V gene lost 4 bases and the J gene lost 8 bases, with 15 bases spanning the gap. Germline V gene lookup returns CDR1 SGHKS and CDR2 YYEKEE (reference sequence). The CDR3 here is CASSAELTVGYTF. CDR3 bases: TGTGCCAGCAGCGCCGAGCTCACGGTGGGCTACACCTTC.

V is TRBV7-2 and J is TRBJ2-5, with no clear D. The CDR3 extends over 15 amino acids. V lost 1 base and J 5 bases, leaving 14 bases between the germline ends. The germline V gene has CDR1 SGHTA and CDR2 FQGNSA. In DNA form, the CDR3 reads TGTGCCAGCAGCTTAGACTCCCTTCCCCTGGAGACCCAGTACTTC. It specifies CASSLDSLPLETQYF.

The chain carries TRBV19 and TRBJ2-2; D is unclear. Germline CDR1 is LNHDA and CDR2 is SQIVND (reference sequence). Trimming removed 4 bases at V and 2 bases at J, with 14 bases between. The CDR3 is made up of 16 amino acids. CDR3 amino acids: CASSTLSTLNTGELFF. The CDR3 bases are TGTGCCAGTAGTACCCTTAGTACCCTTAACACCGGGGAGCTGTTTTTT.

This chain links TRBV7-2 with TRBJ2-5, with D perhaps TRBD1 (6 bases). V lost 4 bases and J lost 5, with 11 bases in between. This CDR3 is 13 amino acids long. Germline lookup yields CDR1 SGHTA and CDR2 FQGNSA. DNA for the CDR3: TGTGCCAGCAGCTCAGGACAGAGGGAGACCCAGTACTTC. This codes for CASSSGQRETQYF.

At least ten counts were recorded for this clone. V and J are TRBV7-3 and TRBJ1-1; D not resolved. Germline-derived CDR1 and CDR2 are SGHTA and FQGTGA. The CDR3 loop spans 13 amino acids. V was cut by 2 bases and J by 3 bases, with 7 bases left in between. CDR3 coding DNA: TGTGCCAGCAGCTTAGACATATACACTGAAGCTTTCTTT. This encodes CASSLDIYTEAFF.

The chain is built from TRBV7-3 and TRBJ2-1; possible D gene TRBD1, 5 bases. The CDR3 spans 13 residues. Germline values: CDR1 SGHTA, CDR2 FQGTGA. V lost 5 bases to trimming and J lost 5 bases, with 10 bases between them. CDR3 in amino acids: CASSLTGDNEQFF. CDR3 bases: TGTGCCAGCAGCCTCACAGGAGACAATGAGCAGTTCTTC.

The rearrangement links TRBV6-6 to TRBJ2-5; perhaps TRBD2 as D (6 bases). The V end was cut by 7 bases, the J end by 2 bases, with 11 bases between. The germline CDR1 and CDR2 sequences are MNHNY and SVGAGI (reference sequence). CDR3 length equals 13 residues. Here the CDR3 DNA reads TGTGCCAGCACTCGGGACTCTCAAGAGACCCAGTACTTC. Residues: CASTRDSQETQYF.